This TCR beta chain was found in a study of shared clonotypes between healthy human individuals. Study information: Donors, aged 18 to 49, were a couple of women and three men.

Template for every sorted-subset replicate PCR totaled around 200 ng DNA, approximately 30,000 T cell genomes. Repertoires were generated with immunoSEQ multiplex PCR, while TCRdb's copy carries only in-frame clones and drops some. The sample has 550,000 to 700,000 clones, 55% to 85% seen once. Germline V gives CDR1 LNHNV, CDR2 YYDKDF (reference sequence). V shed 3 bases and J 7 bases; nucleotides not matched to a gene: 12. The length of the CDR3 is 17 residues. Memory CD4+ cells were the fraction left after CD45RA+ naive selection. Material for sequencing was memory CD4+ T cells sorted from blood. Specified subset: CD45RA-negative fraction. This TCR came from a woman in her twenties or thirties in good health. V is TRBV15 and J is TRBJ2-2; 9 bases align to TRBD1. In nucleotides, the CDR3 is TGTGCCACCAGCAGGAATCTCCAGACAGGGGGTATCGGGGAGCTGTTTTTT. It yields the protein CATSRNLQTGGIGELFF.